Listed here are 10 T cell receptor beta chains from one sample, sequenced in a study of control samples from healthy donors and cancer patients. Sequencing was performed with immunoSEQ multiplex PCR; in TCRdb, only in-frame clones are kept and a portion is missing. The sample carries 170,000 or so clones, approximately 94% recorded once. Sequencing used blood. The receptors derive from a woman younger than 35 in good health.

The chain couples TRBV4-2 to TRBJ1-6, with D hard to call. V lost 1 base and J lost 10, with 8 bases in between. The CDR3 loop spans 13 amino acids. The germline V gene encodes CDR1 LGHNA and CDR2 YNFKEQ. CDR3 amino acids: CASSQVRGSPLHF. CDR3 nucleotide sequence: TGTGCCAGCAGCCAAGTTAGAGGGTCACCCCTCCACTTT.

This chain joins TRBV7-9 and TRBJ1-4, with D tentatively TRBD1 (6 bases). This CDR3 is built from 15 residues. Trimming pared 5 bases from V and 4 bases from J, leaving 14 bases between. Germline CDR1 reads SEHNR; CDR2 reads FQNEAQ (reference sequence). The CDR3 here is CASSPEGGNNEKLFF. For the CDR3, the DNA is TGTGCCAGCAGCCCCGAGGGGGGTAATAATGAAAAACTGTTTTTT.

The rearrangement joins TRBV14 to TRBJ2-1; 8 nucleotides line up with TRBD2. The junction had 8 bases not matched to a gene; V was cut back by 6 bases and J by 1 base. Germline V gives CDR1 SGHDN, CDR2 FVKESK. CDR3 length: 16 amino acids. The CDR3 DNA sequence: TGTGCCAGCAGTCAGACTGGCGGGGGGTCCTACAATGAGCAGTTCTTC. As protein: CASSQTGGGSYNEQFF.

This sequence joins TRBV7-3 and TRBJ1-2, with a weak D call TRBD1 (6 bases). The CDR3 loop spans 12 amino acids. Trimming left V 7 bases short and J 10 bases short, with 16 bases between. The germline CDR1 and CDR2 sequences are SGHTA and FQGTGA. As DNA, the CDR3 is TGTGCCAGCAACCTACGGGAGGGGGACTACACCTTC. This gives the protein CASNLREGDYTF.

The chain combines TRBV5-1 with TRBJ1-4; 7 positions match TRBD1. CDR3 length: 14 residues. Germline trimming cut 7 bases from V and 8 bases from J; bases unmatched to any gene: 11. CDR1 is SGHRS, CDR2 YFSETQ, per germline. In DNA, the CDR3 is TGCGCCAGCTCGGAAAGACAGGGTGGCGAAAAACTGTTTTTT. It encodes CASSERQGGEKLFF.

J is TRBJ2-3 and V is TRBV6-1; tentatively, D is TRBD2 (6 bases). The CDR3 runs 17 residues. Germline CDR1 and CDR2: MNHNS and SASEGT. Trimming cost V 4 bases and J 5 bases, with 22 bases left between them. DNA of the CDR3: TGTGCCAGCAGTGTCCTGGCGGGGCCGGTGAATGGAGATACGCAGTATTTT. Its protein is CASSVLAGPVNGDTQYF.

CDR3 DNA sequence: TGCGCCAGCAGCCCGCGGACAGGTCCGATGGCTTTCTTT. Encoded protein: CASSPRTGPMAFF. This chain uses TRBV4-1 with TRBJ1-1; 7 positions match TRBD1. The J segment lost 11 bases and the V segment lost 4 bases, leaving 10 bases of the junction unmatched. Per the germline V gene, CDR1 is MGHRA and CDR2 is YSYEKL. This CDR3 has 13 residues.

The chain is built from TRBV18 and TRBJ2-6; a weak D match, TRBD1 (5 bases). In germline, CDR1 is KGHSH, CDR2 LQKENI. This CDR3 comprises 16 residues. Trimming took 4 bases from V and 2 from J, leaving 12 bases between them. CDR3 DNA: TGTGCCAGCTCACTAGCTGGGGCGCCTGGGGCCAACGTCCTGACTTTC. This sequence encodes CASSLAGAPGANVLTF.

This sequence joins TRBV18 and TRBJ2-1; D is uncertain. In germline, CDR1 is KGHSH, CDR2 LQKENI. The CDR3 length is 14 residues. Between the trimmed V and J ends, which lost 6 bases and 0 bases, there was a span of 9 bases. DNA for the CDR3: TGTGCCAGCTCGCCTCCAAGCTCCTACAATGAGCAGTTCTTC. The encoded protein is CASSPPSSYNEQFF.

The chain couples TRBV5-6 to TRBJ1-4; TRBD1 aligns across 7 bases. The CDR3 spans 15 residues. CDR1 SGHDT and CDR2 YYEEEE come from the germline V gene. V shed 4 bases and J 7 bases; nucleotides not matched to a gene: 10. CDR3 in amino acids: CASSREDRDGEKLFF. CDR3 DNA: TGTGCCAGCAGCCGGGAAGACAGGGATGGTGAAAAACTGTTTTTT. Full variable domain (missing parts from reference TRBV5-6 and TRBJ1-4): DAGVTQSPTHLIKTRGQQVTLRCSPKSGHDTVSWYQQALGQGPQFIFQYYEEEERQRGNFPDRFSGHQFPNYSSELNVNALLLGDSALYLCASSREDRDGEKLFFGSGTQLSVL.